These T cell receptor beta chains were read from a single sample in a study of OX40 agonist ivuxolimab in advanced cancers. Clones were sequenced by immunoSEQ multiplex PCR, and TCRdb holds only the in-frame ones, with some missing. The sample contains roughly 80,000 clones, roughly nine tenths of which appear only once. The sequencing here drew on CD4+ or CD8+ T cells sorted from blood, taken in a trial of the OX40 agonist ivuxolimab. These receptors all come from an adult with an advanced solid tumor such as melanoma, head and neck, liver or kidney cancer. Both conserved end residues are part of each CDR3. A D gene is named only where the DNA matches it firmly. Size tells how often a clone was seen (once, few, many) or the class of an expanded clone, and some rows leave it out.

v_call,j_call,d_call,clone_size,cdr3_aa,cdr3_nt
TRBV5-6,TRBJ1-5,-,few,CASSLQGSRVNQPQHF,TGTGCCAGCAGCTTGCAAGGGTCCCGGGTAAATCAGCCCCAGCATTTT
TRBV18,TRBJ2-2,-,-,CASSPPGSYTGELFF,TGTGCCAGCTCACCACCGGGGAGCTACACCGGGGAGCTGTTTTTT
TRBV30,TRBJ2-5,-,-,CAWSPPVRAKETQYF,TGTGCCTGGAGTCCCCCGGTGAGGGCCAAGGAGACCCAGTACTTC
TRBV6-5,TRBJ2-7,-,-,CASSHRQALEQYF,TGTGCCAGCAGTCACCGACAGGCGCTGGAGCAGTACTTC
TRBV5-1,TRBJ1-4,-,-,CASSLTVNEKLFF,TGCGCCAGCAGCTTGACAGTTAATGAAAAACTGTTTTTT
TRBV6-6,TRBJ2-7,TRBD2,-,CASSPRLAAYEQYF,TGTGCCAGCAGTCCCCGACTAGCGGCCTACGAGCAGTACTTC
TRBV5-4,TRBJ1-3,TRBD1,-,CASKQGASSGNTIYF,TGTGCCAGCAAACAGGGGGCCAGCTCTGGAAACACCATATATTTT
TRBV2,TRBJ2-2,-,-,CASKLRRDTGELFF,TGTGCCAGCAAGTTAAGGCGGGACACCGGGGAGCTGTTTTTT
TRBV18,TRBJ1-5,TRBD1,-,CASSPSETGTNQPQHF,TGTGCCAGCTCACCCTCCGAGACAGGGACCAATCAGCCCCAGCATTTT
TRBV20-1,TRBJ1-2,-,-,CSAIFYGYTF,TGCAGTGCTATATTTTATGGCTACACCTTC
TRBV4-1,TRBJ2-7,-,-,CASSQDYESRYEQYF,TGCGCCAGCAGCCAAGACTACGAAAGCCGCTACGAGCAGTACTTC
TRBV18,TRBJ2-3,-,-,CASSPWGSTDTQYF,TGTGCCAGCTCACCATGGGGCAGCACAGATACGCAGTATTTT
TRBV5-8,TRBJ1-1,TRBD1,few,CASSTNRGRGLLDTEAFF,TGTGCCAGCAGCACGAACAGGGGGCGAGGCCTCTTGGACACTGAAGCTTTCTTT
TRBV7-9,TRBJ2-7,-,-,CASSPEGGEQYF,TGTGCCAGCAGCCCGGAAGGGGGGGAGCAGTACTTC
TRBV4-3,TRBJ2-4,-,-,CASSQDGVGDAKNIQYF,TGCGCCAGCAGCCAAGATGGAGTGGGAGATGCCAAAAACATTCAGTACTTC
TRBV7-3,TRBJ2-1,-,-,CASSFPDLNEQFF,TGTGCCAGCAGCTTCCCGGACCTCAATGAGCAGTTCTTC
TRBV28,TRBJ2-7,-,-,CASTPGQPSSYEQYF,TGTGCCAGCACCCCAGGGCAGCCAAGCTCCTACGAGCAGTACTTC
TRBV7-9,TRBJ2-2,TRBD1,-,CASSLWTGGTGELFF,TGTGCCAGCAGCTTATGGACAGGGGGCACCGGGGAGTTGTTTTTT
TRBV5-1,TRBJ2-3,-,-,CASSLAAMSTDTQYF,TGCGCCAGCAGCTTGGCCGCGATGAGCACAGATACGCAGTATTTT
TRBV19,TRBJ2-5,TRBD1,-,CASSIDRGTQYF,TGTGCCAGTAGTATTGACAGGGGTACCCAGTACTTC
TRBV7-9,TRBJ2-7,-,-,CASSLDGVRFYEQYF,TGTGCCAGCAGCTTAGATGGGGTTAGGTTCTACGAGCAGTACTTC
TRBV7-6,TRBJ1-4,-,-,CASSLGGSNEKLFF,TGTGCCAGCAGCTTAGGAGGGAGTAATGAAAAACTGTTTTTT
TRBV30,TRBJ2-3,-,-,CAWGVRSGTDTQYF,TGTGCCTGGGGGGTGCGGAGTGGAACAGATACGCAGTATTTT
TRBV2,TRBJ1-6,-,-,CASSDRRQNQAPLHF,TGTGCCAGCAGTGATAGGCGACAGAATCAGGCACCCCTCCACTTT
TRBV6-5,TRBJ1-1,-,-,CASSYSGGYEAFF,TGTGCCAGCAGTTACTCCGGGGGATATGAAGCTTTCTTT
TRBV7-9,TRBJ1-6,-,-,CASRAGTAYNSPLHF,TGTGCCAGCAGGGCCGGGACGGCCTATAATTCACCCCTCCACTTT
TRBV4-3,TRBJ2-3,-,-,CASSQQPEDTQYF,TGCGCCAGCAGCCAGCAACCCGAGGATACGCAGTATTTT
TRBV6-5,TRBJ2-2,-,-,CASSYSPGLGELFF,TGTGCCAGCAGTTACTCGCCAGGGCTCGGGGAGCTGTTTTTT
TRBV4-3,TRBJ2-6,-,once,CASSQTGYGANVLTF,TGCGCCAGCAGCCAAACAGGGTACGGGGCCAACGTCCTGACTTTC
TRBV10-3,TRBJ2-7,-,-,CAISEGSYEQYF,TGTGCCATCAGTGAGGGTTCGTACGAGCAGTACTTC
TRBV19,TRBJ2-3,TRBD1,once,CASSRQGATSTDTQYF,TGTGCCAGTAGTAGGCAGGGGGCTACTAGCACAGATACGCAGTATTTT
TRBV27,TRBJ2-4,TRBD2,-,CASRGLAGGSAKNIQYF,TGTGCCAGCAGAGGACTAGCGGGAGGCTCGGCCAAAAACATTCAGTACTTC
TRBV29-1,TRBJ1-1,TRBD1,-,CSFRDRVDTEAFF,TGCAGCTTCCGGGACAGGGTCGACACTGAAGCTTTCTTT
TRBV19,TRBJ1-4,-,-,CASRGRAREKLFF,TGTGCCAGTAGGGGCAGGGCGCGTGAAAAACTGTTTTTT
TRBV27,TRBJ2-5,TRBD2,once,CASRPLAGEDETQYF,TGTGCCAGCAGACCACTAGCGGGAGAGGATGAGACCCAGTACTTC
TRBV7-2,TRBJ2-1,TRBD2,-,CASSSRTSGQFF,TGTGCCAGCAGCTCACGGACTAGCGGGCAGTTCTTC
TRBV5-1,TRBJ2-1,TRBD2,-,CASSTRGGNYNEQFF,TGCGCCAGCAGCACCCGGGGAGGGAACTACAATGAGCAGTTCTTC
TRBV5-4,TRBJ2-2,-,-,CASSPATTNTGELFF,TGTGCCAGCAGCCCGGCCACCACGAACACCGGGGAGCTGTTTTTT
TRBV7-2,TRBJ2-7,TRBD2,-,CASRTNWGLAGESYEQYF,TGTGCCAGCAGAACTAACTGGGGACTAGCGGGAGAAAGCTACGAGCAGTACTTC
TRBV7-2,TRBJ1-5,TRBD1,-,CASSATGQPQHF,TGTGCCAGCAGCGCGACAGGGCAGCCCCAGCATTTT
TRBV13,TRBJ2-7,-,-,CASSSGPGEQYF,TGTGCCAGCAGCTCGGGGCCGGGCGAGCAGTACTTC